These 9 T cell receptor beta chains came from one sample sequenced in a study of shared clonotypes between healthy human individuals. Clones were read by immunoSEQ multiplex PCR, and TCRdb kept only the in-frame ones, dropping some. The repertoire consists of around 1.6 million clones, with 95% to 99% occurring once and the leading ten covering 0.4% to 0.55%. Material for sequencing was naive CD4+ T cells sorted from blood. Subset: CD45RA+ positively selected. Every receptor here comes from a man aged 30-40 years in good health.

V gene TRBV5-6 combines with J gene TRBJ2-3; D perhaps matches TRBD1 (5 bases). This CDR3 has 15 residues. From germline, CDR1 is SGHDT and CDR2 YYEEEE. V lost 4 bases and J lost 3, with 15 bases in between. Here the CDR3 reads CASSTERTGTDTQYF. The CDR3 DNA reads TGTGCCAGCAGCACGGAACGAACAGGAACAGATACGCAGTATTTT.

The V and J genes are TRBV30 and TRBJ2-7; D possibly corresponds to TRBD2 (5 bases). V lost 6 bases to trimming and J lost 3 bases, with 12 bases between them. The CDR3 runs 12 residues. The germline CDR1 and CDR2 sequences are GTSNPN and SVGIG (reference sequence). This CDR3 reads CACGPRDYEQYF. The CDR3 DNA is TGTGCCTGCGGGCCGAGGGACTACGAGCAGTACTTC. Full variable domain (outside the CDR3, taken from reference TRBV30 and TRBJ2-7): SQTIHQWPATLVQPVGSPLSLECTVEGTSNPNLYWYRQAAGRGLQLLFYSVGIGQISSEVPQNLSASRPQDRQFILSSKKLLLSDSGFYLCACGPRDYEQYFGPGTRLTVT.

The chain couples TRBV7-9 to TRBJ2-7, with D possibly matching TRBD2 (6 bases). V lost 1 base, J lost 7 bases, and 23 bases lay in between. From germline, CDR1 is SEHNR and CDR2 FQNEAQ (reference sequence). The CDR3 has 17 residues. The chain's CDR3 is CASSLGTSRNPGGEQYF. The CDR3 region has the DNA TGTGCCAGCAGCTTAGGGACGAGTCGCAATCCAGGAGGGGAGCAGTACTTC.

This CDR3 is CASSGPLAGTTGELFF. The CDR3 DNA is TGCGCCAGCAGCGGACCACTGGCAGGGACCACCGGGGAGCTGTTTTTT. This chain joins TRBV5-1 and TRBJ2-2; either TRBD1 or TRBD2 may supply D (5 bases each). The CDR3 contains 16 residues. V was clipped by 4 bases and J by 4 bases, with 17 bases between them. The germline CDR1 and CDR2 sequences are SGHRS and YFSETQ.

The chain has TRBV6-1 and TRBJ1-1; D is uncertain. The V and J ends lost 2 bases and 8 bases respectively, with 6 bases between them. The CDR3 sequence is 11 residues long. Looked up from germline, CDR1 is MNHNS and CDR2 is SASEGT. CDR3 protein: CASSEIEEAFF. The CDR3 DNA is TGTGCCAGCAGTGAAATTGAGGAAGCTTTCTTT.

This clone was seen a single time. The V call is TRBV14, the J call TRBJ2-3; maybe TRBD2 (5 bases). Trimming stripped 0 bases from V and 10 bases from J, with 11 bases between. The length of the CDR3 is 13 residues. Germline V lookup: CDR1 SGHDN, CDR2 FVKESK. CDR3 sequence: CASSQDVGDAQYF. DNA of the CDR3: TGTGCCAGCAGCCAAGATGTGGGAGACGCGCAGTATTTT.

The chain joins TRBV2 to TRBJ1-1; 7 bases map to TRBD1. Per the germline V gene, CDR1 is SNHLY and CDR2 is FYNNEI. The trim removed 2 bases at V and 5 bases at J, leaving 5 bases unmatched. The CDR3 extends over 14 amino acids. CDR3 loop: CASSERQGVTEAFF. In DNA, the CDR3 is TGTGCCAGCAGTGAAAGGCAGGGGGTTACTGAAGCTTTCTTT. The full variable domain, rest sourced from reference TRBV2 and TRBJ1-1, is EPEVTQTPSHQVTQMGQEVILRCVPISNHLYFYWYRQILGQKVEFLVSFYNNEISEKSEIFDDQFSVERPDGSNFTLKIRSTKLEDSAMYFCASSERQGVTEAFFGQGTRLTVV.

The rearrangement uses TRBV4-1 and TRBJ2-7, with 7 bases identical to TRBD2. J lost 9 bases, V lost 0 bases, and 14 bases had no gene match. The CDR3 is made up of 16 amino acids. CDR1 is MGHRA and CDR2 is YSYEKL in the germline V gene. DNA of the CDR3: TGCGCCAGCAGCCAAGAGGCTAGCGGAACATTACGAGTGCAGTACTTC. Encoded protein: CASSQEASGTLRVQYF.

This sequence joins TRBV5-4 and TRBJ1-2; D might be TRBD1 (6 bases). The CDR3 runs 17 residues. Germline-derived CDR1 and CDR2 are SGHNT and YYREEE (reference sequence). V was trimmed by 4 bases and J by 1 base, leaving 20 bases between them. In DNA, the CDR3 is TGTGCCAGCAGCGATAAAAGGGGGGCACGGAATAACTATGGCTACACCTTC. It translates to CASSDKRGARNNYGYTF. The complete variable domain, with remaining parts taken from reference TRBV5-4 and TRBJ1-2, reads ETGVTQSPTHLIKTRGQQVTLRCSSQSGHNTVSWYQQALGQGPQFIFQYYREEENGRGNFPPRFSGLQFPNYSSELNVNALELDDSALYLCASSDKRGARNNYGYTFGSGTRLTVV.